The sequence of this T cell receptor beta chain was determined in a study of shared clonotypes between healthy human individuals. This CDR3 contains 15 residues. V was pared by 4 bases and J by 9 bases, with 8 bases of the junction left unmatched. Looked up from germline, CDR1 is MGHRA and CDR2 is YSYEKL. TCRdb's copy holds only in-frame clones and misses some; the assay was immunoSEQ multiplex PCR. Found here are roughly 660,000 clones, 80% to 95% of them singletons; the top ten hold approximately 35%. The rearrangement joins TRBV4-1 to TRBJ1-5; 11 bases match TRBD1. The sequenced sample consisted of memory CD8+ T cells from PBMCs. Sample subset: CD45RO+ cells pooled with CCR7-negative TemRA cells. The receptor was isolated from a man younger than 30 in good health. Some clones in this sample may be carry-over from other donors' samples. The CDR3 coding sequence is TGCGCCAGCAGCCCAGGGACAGGGGGATCTCGGCCCCAGCATTTT. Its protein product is CASSPGTGGSRPQHF.